This T cell receptor (beta chain) was retrieved from a study of vaccination and CD4 T cells after COVID-19. General study results and limits: Convalescent patients showed a median around 90% of reactive clones that were seen only post-vaccination.

Treatment meaning: roughly 10-day PBMC culture with coronavirus spike peptide pools or control peptides (ViraFEST assay). The Oncomine TCR Beta short-read assay was applied to DNA of cultured CD4+ T cells. Via MiXCR, TCRdb re-called the PCR reads, giving one row per CDR3 protein. The sample includes under 5,500 distinct CDR3 sequences, roughly 45% of them seen just once. Regarding this clonotype: Antigen: not known.

Sequencing input: CD4+ T cells from blood, cultured in vitro. The receptor comes from a human donor who had recovered from COVID-19.

CDR3 bases: TGCAGTGCTAGTGTCAACCAAGAGACCCAGTACTTC. Translating it yields CSASVNQETQYF. The V call is TRBV20-1, the J call TRBJ2-5; D is unresolved. The CDR3 has 12 residues. The V end was cut by 3 bases, the J end by 0 bases, with 5 bases between. Germline V gene lookup returns CDR1 DFQATT and CDR2 SNEGSKA (reference sequence).